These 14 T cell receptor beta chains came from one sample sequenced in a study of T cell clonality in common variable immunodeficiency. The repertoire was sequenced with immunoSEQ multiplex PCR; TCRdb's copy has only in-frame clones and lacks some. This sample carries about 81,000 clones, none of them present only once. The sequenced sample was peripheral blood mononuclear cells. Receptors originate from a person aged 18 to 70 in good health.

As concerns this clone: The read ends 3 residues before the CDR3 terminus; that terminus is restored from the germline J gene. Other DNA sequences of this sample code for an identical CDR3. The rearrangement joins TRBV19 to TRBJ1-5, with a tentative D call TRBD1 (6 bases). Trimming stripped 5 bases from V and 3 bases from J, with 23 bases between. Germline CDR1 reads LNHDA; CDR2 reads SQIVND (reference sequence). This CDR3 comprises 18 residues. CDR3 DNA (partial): TGTGCCAGTAGTCCGGGAATATTTTCAGGGGCCCTCAATCAGCCC. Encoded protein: CASSPGIFSGALNQP. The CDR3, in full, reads CASSPGIFSGALNQPQHF.

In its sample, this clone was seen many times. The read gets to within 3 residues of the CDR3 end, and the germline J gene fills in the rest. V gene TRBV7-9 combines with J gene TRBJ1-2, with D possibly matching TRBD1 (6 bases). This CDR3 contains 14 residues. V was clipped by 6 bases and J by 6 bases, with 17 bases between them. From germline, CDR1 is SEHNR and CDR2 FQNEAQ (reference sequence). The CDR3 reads CASSSDVRGHGYTF. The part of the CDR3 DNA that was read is TGTGCCAGCAGTTCTGACGTCAGGGGTCATGGC. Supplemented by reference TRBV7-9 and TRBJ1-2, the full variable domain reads DTGVSQNPRHKITKRGQNVTFRCDPISEHNRLYWYRQTLGQGPEFLTYFQNEAQLEKSRLLSDRFSAERPKGSFSTLEIQRTEQGDSAMYLCASSSDVRGHGYTFGSGTRLTVV.

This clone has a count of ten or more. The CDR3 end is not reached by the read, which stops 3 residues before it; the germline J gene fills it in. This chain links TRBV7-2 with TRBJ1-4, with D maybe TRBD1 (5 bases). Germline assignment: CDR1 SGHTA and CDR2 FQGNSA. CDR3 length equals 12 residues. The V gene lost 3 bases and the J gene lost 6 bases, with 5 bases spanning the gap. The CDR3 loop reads CASSFRDEKLFF. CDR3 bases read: TGTGCCAGCAGCTTCAGGGATGAAAAA.

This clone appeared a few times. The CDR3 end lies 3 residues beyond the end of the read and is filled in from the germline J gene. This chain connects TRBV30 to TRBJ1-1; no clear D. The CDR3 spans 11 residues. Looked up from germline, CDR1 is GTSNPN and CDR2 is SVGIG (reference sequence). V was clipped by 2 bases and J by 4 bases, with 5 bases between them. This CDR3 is CAWSRGTEAFF. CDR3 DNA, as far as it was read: TGTGCCTGGAGTCGGGGCACTGAA.

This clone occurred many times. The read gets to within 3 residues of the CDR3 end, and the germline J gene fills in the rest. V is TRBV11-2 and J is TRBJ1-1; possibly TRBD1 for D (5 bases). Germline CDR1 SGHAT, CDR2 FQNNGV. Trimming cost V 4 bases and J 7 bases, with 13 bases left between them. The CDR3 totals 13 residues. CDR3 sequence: CASSSAGIVEAFF. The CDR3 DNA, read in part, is TGTGCCAGCAGCTCCGCAGGGATAGTTGAA. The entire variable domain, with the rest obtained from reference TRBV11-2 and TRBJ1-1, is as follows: EAGVAQSPRYKIIEKRQSVAFWCNPISGHATLYWYQQILGQGPKLLIQFQNNGVVDDSQLPKDRFSAERLKGVDSTLKIQPAKLEDSAVYLCASSSAGIVEAFFGQGTRLTVV.

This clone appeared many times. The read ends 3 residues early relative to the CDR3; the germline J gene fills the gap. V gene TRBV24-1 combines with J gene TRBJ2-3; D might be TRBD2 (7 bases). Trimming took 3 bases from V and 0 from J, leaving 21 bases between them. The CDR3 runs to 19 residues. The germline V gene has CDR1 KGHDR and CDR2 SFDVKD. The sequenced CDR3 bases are TGTGCCACCAGTGATCAGACTAGCCTGGTAGGGGGGAGCACAGATACG. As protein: CATSDQTSLVGGSTDT. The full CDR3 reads CATSDQTSLVGGSTDTQYF.

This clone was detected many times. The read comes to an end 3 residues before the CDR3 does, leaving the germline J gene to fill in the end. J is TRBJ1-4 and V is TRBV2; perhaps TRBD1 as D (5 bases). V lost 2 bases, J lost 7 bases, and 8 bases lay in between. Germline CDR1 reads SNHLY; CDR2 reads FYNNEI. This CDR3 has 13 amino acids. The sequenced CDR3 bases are TGTGCCAGCAGTGAAAGGGGTAGTGAAAAA. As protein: CASSERGSEK. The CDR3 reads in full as CASSERGSEKLFF.

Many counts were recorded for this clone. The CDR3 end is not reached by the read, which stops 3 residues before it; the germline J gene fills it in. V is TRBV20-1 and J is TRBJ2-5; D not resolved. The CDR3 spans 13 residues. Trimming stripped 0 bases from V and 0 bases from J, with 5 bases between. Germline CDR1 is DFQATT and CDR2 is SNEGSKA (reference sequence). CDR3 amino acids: CSARDRYQETQYF. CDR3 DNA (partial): TGCAGTGCTAGAGATCGTTACCAAGAGACC.

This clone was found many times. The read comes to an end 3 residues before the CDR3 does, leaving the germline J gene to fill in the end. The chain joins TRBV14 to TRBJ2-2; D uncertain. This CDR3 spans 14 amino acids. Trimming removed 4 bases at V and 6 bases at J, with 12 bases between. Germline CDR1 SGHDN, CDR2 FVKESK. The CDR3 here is CASSLSVVSGELFF. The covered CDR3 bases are TGTGCCAGCAGCCTCTCCGTCGTATCCGGGGAG.

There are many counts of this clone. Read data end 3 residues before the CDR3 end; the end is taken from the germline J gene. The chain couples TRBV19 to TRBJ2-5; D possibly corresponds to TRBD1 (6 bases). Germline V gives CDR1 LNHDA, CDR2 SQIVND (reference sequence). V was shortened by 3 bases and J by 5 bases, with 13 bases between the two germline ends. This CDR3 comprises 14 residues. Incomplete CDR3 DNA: TGTGCCAGTAGTATCCCAGGGGCTCGGGAGACC. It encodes CASSIPGARET. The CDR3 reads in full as CASSIPGARETQYF.

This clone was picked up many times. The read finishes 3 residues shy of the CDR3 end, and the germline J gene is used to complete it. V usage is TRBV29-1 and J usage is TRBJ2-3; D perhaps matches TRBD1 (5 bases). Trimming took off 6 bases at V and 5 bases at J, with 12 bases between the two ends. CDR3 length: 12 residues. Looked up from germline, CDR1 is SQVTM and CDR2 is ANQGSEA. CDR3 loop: CSVDSRRDTQYF. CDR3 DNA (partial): TGCAGCGTAGACAGCCGACGAGATACG.

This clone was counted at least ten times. This CDR3 is CASSQRQGSNEKLFF. CDR3 DNA (partial): TGTGCCAGCAGCCAGCGACAGGGCTCTAATGAAAAA. The rearrangement uses TRBV13 and TRBJ1-4, with 7 bases lining up with TRBD1. Read data end 3 residues before the CDR3 end; the end is taken from the germline J gene. Germline V gene sequence: CDR1 PRHDT, CDR2 FYEKMQ (reference sequence). CDR3 size: 15 residues. Trimming took 5 bases from V and 3 from J; bases not matched to a gene: 6.

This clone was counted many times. CDR3 DNA (partial): TGCAGTGCTAGTCTAGCGAGCTACAATGAG. Translation: CSASLASYNE. The whole CDR3 is CSASLASYNEQFF. The rearrangement links TRBV20-1 to TRBJ2-1; possible D gene TRBD2, 6 bases. Read data end 3 residues before the CDR3 end; the end is taken from the germline J gene. Per the germline V gene, CDR1 is DFQATT and CDR2 is SNEGSKA (reference sequence). The CDR3 covers 13 residues. V was cut by 3 bases and J by 3 bases, with 9 bases left in between.

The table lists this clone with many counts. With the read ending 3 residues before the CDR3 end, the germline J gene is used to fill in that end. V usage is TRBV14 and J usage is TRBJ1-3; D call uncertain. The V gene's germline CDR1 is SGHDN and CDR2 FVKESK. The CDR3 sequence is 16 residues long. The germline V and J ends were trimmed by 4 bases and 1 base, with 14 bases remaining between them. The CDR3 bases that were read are TGTGCCAGCAGCCTTGTCCCTCCTTTTTCTGGAAACACC. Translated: CASSLVPPFSGNT. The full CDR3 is CASSLVPPFSGNTIYF.